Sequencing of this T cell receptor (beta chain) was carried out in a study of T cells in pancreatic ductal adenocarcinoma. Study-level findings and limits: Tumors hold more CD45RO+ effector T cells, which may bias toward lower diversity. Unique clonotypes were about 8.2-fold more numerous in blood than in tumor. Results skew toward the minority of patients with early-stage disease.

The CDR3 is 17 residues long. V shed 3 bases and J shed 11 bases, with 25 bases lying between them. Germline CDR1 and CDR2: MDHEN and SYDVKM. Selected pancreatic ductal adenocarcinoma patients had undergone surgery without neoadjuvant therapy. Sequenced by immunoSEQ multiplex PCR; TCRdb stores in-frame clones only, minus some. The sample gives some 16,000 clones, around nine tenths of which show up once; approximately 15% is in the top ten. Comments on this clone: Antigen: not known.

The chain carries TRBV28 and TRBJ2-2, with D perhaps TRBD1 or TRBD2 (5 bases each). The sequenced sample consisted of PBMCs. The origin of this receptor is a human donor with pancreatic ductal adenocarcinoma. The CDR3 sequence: CASSFWGSKGPSGELFF. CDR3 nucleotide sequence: TGTGCCAGCAGTTTTTGGGGCTCGAAGGGACCGAGCGGAGAGCTGTTTTTT. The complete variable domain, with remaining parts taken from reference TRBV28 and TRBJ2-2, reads DVKVTQSSRYLVKRTGEKVFLECVQDMDHENMFWYRQDPGLGLRLIYFSYDVKMKEKGDIPEGYSVSREKKERFSLILESASTNQTSMYLCASSFWGSKGPSGELFFGEGSRLTVL.